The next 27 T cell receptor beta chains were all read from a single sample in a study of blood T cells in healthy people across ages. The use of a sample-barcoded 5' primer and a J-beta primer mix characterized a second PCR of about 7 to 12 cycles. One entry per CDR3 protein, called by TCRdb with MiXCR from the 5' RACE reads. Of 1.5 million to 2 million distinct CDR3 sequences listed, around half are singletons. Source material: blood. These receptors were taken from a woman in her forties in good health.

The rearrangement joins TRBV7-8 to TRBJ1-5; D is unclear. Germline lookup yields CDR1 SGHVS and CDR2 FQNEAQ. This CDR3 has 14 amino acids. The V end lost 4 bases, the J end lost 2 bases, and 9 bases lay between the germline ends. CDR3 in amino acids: CASSSKWGNQPQHF. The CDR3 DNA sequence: TGTGCCAGCAGCTCCAAGTGGGGCAATCAGCCCCAGCATTTT.

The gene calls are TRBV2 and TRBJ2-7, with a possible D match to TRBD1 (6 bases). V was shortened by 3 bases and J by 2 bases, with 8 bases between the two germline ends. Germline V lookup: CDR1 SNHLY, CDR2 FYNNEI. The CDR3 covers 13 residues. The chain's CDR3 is CASSENRAYEQYF. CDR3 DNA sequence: TGTGCCAGCAGTGAGAACAGGGCCTACGAGCAGTACTTC.

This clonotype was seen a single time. In DNA, the CDR3 is TGTGCCAGCAGCCAAAAATGGGACAGATGGGAGACCCAGTACTTC. It translates to CASSQKWDRWETQYF. This chain links TRBV7-2 with TRBJ2-7; 7 positions agree with TRBD1. The J call is doubtful: the DNA matches TRBJ2-5 better. In germline, CDR1 is SGHTA, CDR2 FQGNSA. This CDR3 has 15 residues.

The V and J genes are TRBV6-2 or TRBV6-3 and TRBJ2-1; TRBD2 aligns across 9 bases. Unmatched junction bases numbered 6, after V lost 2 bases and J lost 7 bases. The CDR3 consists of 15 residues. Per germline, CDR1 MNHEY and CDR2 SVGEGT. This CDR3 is CASSYGGGGANEQFF. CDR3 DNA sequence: TGTGCCAGCAGTTACGGCGGGGGGGGAGCGAATGAGCAGTTCTTC.

CDR3 region: CSVRQGGSDTQYF. The CDR3 DNA is TGCAGTGTGAGACAGGGGGGATCAGATACGCAGTATTTT. The gene calls are TRBV29-1 and TRBJ2-3, with 9 positions matching TRBD1. The CDR3 extends over 13 amino acids. The germline CDR1 and CDR2 sequences are SQVTM and ANQGSEA.

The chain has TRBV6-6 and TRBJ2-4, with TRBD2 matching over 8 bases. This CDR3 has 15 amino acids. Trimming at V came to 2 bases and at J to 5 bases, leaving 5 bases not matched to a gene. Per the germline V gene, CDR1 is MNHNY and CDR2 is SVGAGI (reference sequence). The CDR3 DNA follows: TGTGCCAGCAGTTACAACGGGGGGGGCGAAAACATTCAGTACTTC. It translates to CASSYNGGGENIQYF.

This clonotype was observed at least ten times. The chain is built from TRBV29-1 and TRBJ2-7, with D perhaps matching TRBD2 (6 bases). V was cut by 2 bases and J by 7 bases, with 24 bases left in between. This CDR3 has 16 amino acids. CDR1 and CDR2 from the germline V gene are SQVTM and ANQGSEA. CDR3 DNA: TGCAGCGTTGAACTACTAGCCGGGCCGCTATACGGTGAGCAGTACTTC. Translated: CSVELLAGPLYGEQYF.

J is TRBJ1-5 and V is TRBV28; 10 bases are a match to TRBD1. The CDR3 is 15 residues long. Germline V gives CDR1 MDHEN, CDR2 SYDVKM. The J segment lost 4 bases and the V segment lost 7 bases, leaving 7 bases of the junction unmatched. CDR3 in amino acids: CASNRDRGFNQPQHF. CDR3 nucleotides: TGTGCCAGCAACCGGGACAGGGGTTTTAATCAGCCCCAGCATTTT.

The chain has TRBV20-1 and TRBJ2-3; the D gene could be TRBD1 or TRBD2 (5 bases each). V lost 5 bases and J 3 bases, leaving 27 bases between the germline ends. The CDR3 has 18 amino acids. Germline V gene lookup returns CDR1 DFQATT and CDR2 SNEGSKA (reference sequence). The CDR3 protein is CSAALGQAASRSTDTQYF. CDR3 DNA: TGCAGTGCTGCCCTGGGGCAAGCGGCCTCAAGGTCGACAGATACGCAGTATTTT.

The CDR3 protein is CASSKLAGGSPSYEQYF. CDR3 nucleotide sequence: TGTGCCAGCAGCAAACTAGCGGGGGGGTCACCCTCCTACGAGCAGTACTTC. This chain uses TRBV7-2 with TRBJ2-7; 13 bases align to TRBD2. Trimming took 5 bases from V and 0 from J; bases not matched to a gene: 7. The CDR3 contains 17 residues. CDR1 SGHTA and CDR2 FQGNSA come from the germline V gene.

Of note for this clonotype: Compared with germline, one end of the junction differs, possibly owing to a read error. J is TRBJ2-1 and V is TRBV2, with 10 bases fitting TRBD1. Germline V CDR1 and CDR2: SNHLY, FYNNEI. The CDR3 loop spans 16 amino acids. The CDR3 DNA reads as TGTGCCAGCAGCCACCCGGGACAGGGGTCCTACAATGAGCGGTTCTTC. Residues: CASSHPGQGSYNERFF. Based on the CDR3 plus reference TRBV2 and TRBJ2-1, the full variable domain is EPEVTQTPSHQVTQMGQEVILRCVPISNHLYFYWYRQILGQKVEFLVSFYNNEISEKSEIFDDQFSVERPDGSNFTLKIRSTKLEDSAMYFCASSHPGQGSYNERFFGPGTRLTVL.

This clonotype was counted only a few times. The CDR3 bases are TGCAGTGCTATTGTAAGGAATGGCTACACCTTC. It codes for CSAIVRNGYTF. The chain is built from TRBV20-1 and TRBJ1-2; D not certain. There are 11 residues in the CDR3. V dropped 4 bases and J dropped 6 bases, with 9 bases sitting between them. Per germline, CDR1 DFQATT and CDR2 SNEGSKA (reference sequence).

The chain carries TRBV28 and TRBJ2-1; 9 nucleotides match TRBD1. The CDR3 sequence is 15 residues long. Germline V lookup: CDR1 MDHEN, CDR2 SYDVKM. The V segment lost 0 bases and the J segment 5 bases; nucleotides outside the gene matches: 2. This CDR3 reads CASSLWGQGDNEQFF. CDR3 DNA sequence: TGTGCCAGCAGTTTATGGGGACAGGGAGACAATGAGCAGTTCTTC.

CDR3 in DNA: TGTGCCAGCAGCCCACCGACAGGGGGCGGGAACACTGAAGCTTTCTTT. It yields the protein CASSPPTGGGNTEAFF. This chain joins TRBV7-9 and TRBJ1-1, with TRBD1 matching over 10 bases. Germline loops: CDR1 SEHNR, CDR2 FQNEAQ (reference sequence). After removal of 5 bases from V and 1 base from J, the junction contained 7 bases not matched to a gene. CDR3 length: 16 amino acids.

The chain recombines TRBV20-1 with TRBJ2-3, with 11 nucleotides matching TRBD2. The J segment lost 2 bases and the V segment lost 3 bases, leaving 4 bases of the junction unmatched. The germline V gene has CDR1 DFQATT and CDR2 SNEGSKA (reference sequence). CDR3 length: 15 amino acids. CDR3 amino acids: CSASVAGGITDTQYF. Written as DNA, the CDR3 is TGCAGTGCTAGTGTAGCGGGGGGGATCACAGATACGCAGTATTTT.

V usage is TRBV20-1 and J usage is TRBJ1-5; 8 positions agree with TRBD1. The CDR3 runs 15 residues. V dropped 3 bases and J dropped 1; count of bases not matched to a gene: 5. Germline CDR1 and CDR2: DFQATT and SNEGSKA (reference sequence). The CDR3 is CSASRRGPSNQPQHF. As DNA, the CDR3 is TGCAGTGCTAGCCGCAGGGGGCCGAGCAATCAGCCCCAGCATTTT.

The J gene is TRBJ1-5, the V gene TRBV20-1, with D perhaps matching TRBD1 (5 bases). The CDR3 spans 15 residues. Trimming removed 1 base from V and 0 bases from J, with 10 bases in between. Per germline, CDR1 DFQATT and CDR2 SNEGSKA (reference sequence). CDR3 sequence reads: CSARVGANSNQPQHF. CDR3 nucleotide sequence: TGCAGTGCTAGAGTCGGGGCGAATAGCAATCAGCCCCAGCATTTT.

The CDR3 coding sequence is TGTGCCAGCAGCTTCATGGGGAGCACAGATACGCAGTATTTT. It codes for CASSFMGSTDTQYF. The genes are TRBV5-6 and TRBJ2-3; D remains unclear. CDR3 length: 14 residues. V lost 2 bases and J 0 bases, leaving 7 bases between the germline ends. Germline V CDR1 and CDR2: SGHDT, YYEEEE.

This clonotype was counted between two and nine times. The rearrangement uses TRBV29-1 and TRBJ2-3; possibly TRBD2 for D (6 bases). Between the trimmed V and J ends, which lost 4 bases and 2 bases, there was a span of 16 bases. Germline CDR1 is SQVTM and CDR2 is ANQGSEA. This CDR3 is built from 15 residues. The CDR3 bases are TGCAGCGTTGCAACTGGGACTGGACCCACAGATACGCAGTATTTT. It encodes CSVATGTGPTDTQYF.

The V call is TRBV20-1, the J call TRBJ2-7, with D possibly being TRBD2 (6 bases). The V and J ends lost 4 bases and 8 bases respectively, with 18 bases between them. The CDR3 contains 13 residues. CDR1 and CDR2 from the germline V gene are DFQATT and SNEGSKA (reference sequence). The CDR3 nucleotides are TGCAGTGCTATTGGGGGGTCCTCTTTGCAGCAGTACTTC. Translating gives CSAIGGSSLQQYF.

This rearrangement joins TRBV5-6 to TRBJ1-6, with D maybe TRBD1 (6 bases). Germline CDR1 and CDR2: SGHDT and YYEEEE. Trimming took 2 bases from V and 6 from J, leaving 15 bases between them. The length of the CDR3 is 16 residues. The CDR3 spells CASSLPGDRFNSPLHF. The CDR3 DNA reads TGTGCCAGCAGCTTACCGGGAGACAGGTTTAATTCACCCCTCCACTTT.

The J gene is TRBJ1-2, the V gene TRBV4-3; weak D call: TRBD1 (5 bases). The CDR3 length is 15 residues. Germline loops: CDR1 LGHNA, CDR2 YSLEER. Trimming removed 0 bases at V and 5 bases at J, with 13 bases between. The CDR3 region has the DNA TGCGCCAGCAGCCAAGACGACAGTATTTTTTATGGCTACACCTTC. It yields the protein CASSQDDSIFYGYTF.

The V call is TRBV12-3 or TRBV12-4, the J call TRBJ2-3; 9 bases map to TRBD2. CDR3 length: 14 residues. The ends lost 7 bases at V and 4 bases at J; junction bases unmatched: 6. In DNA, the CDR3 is TGTGCCAGCAACGAAGCGGGGGGAGCAGATACGCAGTATTTT. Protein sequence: CASNEAGGADTQYF.

CDR3 region: CSANRGGNQPQHF. CDR3 coding DNA: TGCAGTGCTAACAGGGGAGGGAATCAGCCCCAGCATTTT. The chain is built from TRBV20-1 and TRBJ1-5; 7 bases are shared with TRBD1. The V gene end was trimmed by 4 bases and the J gene end by 4 bases; junction bases not matched to a gene: 4. This CDR3 region has 13 residues. Germline-derived CDR1 and CDR2 are DFQATT and SNEGSKA (reference sequence).

As DNA, the CDR3 is TGTGCCAGCAGCCTCTCGTCCGGGGGTCCTACTGGGACTGAAGCTTTCTTT. Protein sequence: CASSLSSGGPTGTEAFF. The chain links TRBV7-9 to TRBJ1-1; possibly TRBD1 for D (5 bases). The CDR3 extends over 17 amino acids. The V gene's germline CDR1 is SEHNR and CDR2 FQNEAQ (reference sequence). With 5 bases removed from V and 5 bases from J, the gap between germline ends came to 24 bases.

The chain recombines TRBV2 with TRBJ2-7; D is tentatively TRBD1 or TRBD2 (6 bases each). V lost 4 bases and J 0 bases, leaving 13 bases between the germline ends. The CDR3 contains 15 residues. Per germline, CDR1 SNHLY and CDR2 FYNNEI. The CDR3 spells CASSGERGPSYEQYF. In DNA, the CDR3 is TGTGCCAGCAGTGGAGAACGGGGGCCCTCCTACGAGCAGTACTTC.

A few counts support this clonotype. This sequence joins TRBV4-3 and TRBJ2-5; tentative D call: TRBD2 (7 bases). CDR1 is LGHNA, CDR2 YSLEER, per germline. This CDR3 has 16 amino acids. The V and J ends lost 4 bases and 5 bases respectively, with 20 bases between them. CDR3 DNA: TGCGCCAGCAGCCGTACTCGTGCTGGGGGGGCCGAGACCCAGTACTTC. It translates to CASSRTRAGGAETQYF.